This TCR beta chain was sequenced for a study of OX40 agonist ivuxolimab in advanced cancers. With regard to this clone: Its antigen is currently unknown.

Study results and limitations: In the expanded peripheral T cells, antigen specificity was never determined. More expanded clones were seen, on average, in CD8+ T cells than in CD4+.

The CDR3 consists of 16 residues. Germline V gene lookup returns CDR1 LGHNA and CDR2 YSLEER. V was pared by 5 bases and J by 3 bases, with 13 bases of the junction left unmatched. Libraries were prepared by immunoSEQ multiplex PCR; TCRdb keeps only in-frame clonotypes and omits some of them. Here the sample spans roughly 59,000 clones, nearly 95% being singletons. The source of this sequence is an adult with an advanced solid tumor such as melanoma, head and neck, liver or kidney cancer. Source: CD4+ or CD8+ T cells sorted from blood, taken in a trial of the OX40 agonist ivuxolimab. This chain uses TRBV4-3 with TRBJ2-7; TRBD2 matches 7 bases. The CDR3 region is CASSSQEGGPNYEQYF. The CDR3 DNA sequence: TGCGCCAGCAGCTCCCAGGAGGGAGGGCCCAACTACGAGCAGTACTTC.